The 7 T cell receptor beta chains listed next were all sequenced from one sample in a study of blood T cells in healthy people across ages. The use of a sample-barcoded 5' primer and a J-beta primer mix characterized a second PCR of roughly 6 to 11 cycles. TCRdb reanalysed the 5' RACE reads using MiXCR and keeps one entry per CDR3 protein. Of hundreds of thousands of distinct CDR3 sequences listed, about 30% were seen once; the top ten hold 17%. Source material: blood. Source of these receptors: a woman of 80 years or more in good health.

This clonotype was seen at least ten times. V usage is TRBV7-2 and J usage is TRBJ2-7; 8 positions match TRBD1. Trimming took 5 bases from V and 5 from J; bases not matched to a gene: 8. The CDR3 consists of 14 residues. The germline V gene encodes CDR1 SGHTA and CDR2 FQGNSA. DNA of the CDR3: TGTGCCAGCAGCGCAGGGACAGGTTTCGACGAGCAGTACTTC. Translating gives CASSAGTGFDEQYF.

About this clonotype itself: A much bigger clone sits one base away, suggesting this may be a read error. The chain uses TRBV7-2 and TRBJ2-1; D is ambiguous. The V gene's germline CDR1 is SGHTA and CDR2 FQGNSA. The CDR3 is 16 residues long. The V end was cut by 2 bases, the J end by 7 bases, with 18 bases between. CDR3 region: CASSLQPGEVENEQFF. In DNA, the CDR3 is TGTGCCAGCAGCTTACAGCCCGGTGAGGTCGAGAATGAGCAGTTCTTC.

This clonotype was seen many times. The junction shows a germline mismatch at one end, possibly a read error. The chain combines TRBV5-1 with TRBJ2-5; D ambiguous. CDR3 length equals 12 residues. CDR1 is SGHRS and CDR2 is YFSETQ in the germline V gene. The CDR3, as DNA: TGTGCCAGCAGCTTGGGGCAAGAGACCCAGTACTTC. This sequence encodes CASSLGQETQYF.

In this sample, this clonotype turned up many times. The rearrangement links TRBV7-2 to TRBJ2-3, with a weak D call TRBD2 (6 bases). The CDR3 totals 17 residues. Germline V gene lookup returns CDR1 SGHTA and CDR2 FQGNSA. V was cut by 3 bases and J by 0 bases, with 16 bases left in between. CDR3 coding DNA: TGTGCCAGCAGCTTGGAGGGTCCGTGGGGTAGCACAGATACGCAGTATTTT. Amino acids: CASSLEGPWGSTDTQYF. The full variable domain, rest sourced from reference TRBV7-2 and TRBJ2-3, is GAGVSQSPSNKVTEKGKDVELRCDPISGHTALYWYRQSLGQGLEFLIYFQGNSAPDKSGLPSDRFSAERTGGSVSTLTIQRTQQEDSAVYLCASSLEGPWGSTDTQYFGPGTRLTVL.

The chain combines TRBV5-8 with TRBJ2-1; the match to TRBD1 covers 9 bases. V lost 3 bases, J lost 13 bases, and 14 bases stayed unmatched. CDR3 length: 15 amino acids. Germline loops: CDR1 SGHTS, CDR2 YDEGEE. Here the CDR3 DNA reads TGTGCCAGCAGCTCGGGGACAGGGCAAGAACGCCTTCAGTTCTTC. It yields the protein CASSSGTGQERLQFF.

This clonotype occurred many times. The chain couples TRBV20-1 to TRBJ2-1, with 10 bases identical to TRBD2. J was trimmed by 6 bases and V by 4 bases; bases with no gene match: 12. Germline-derived CDR1 and CDR2 are DFQATT and SNEGSKA (reference sequence). The CDR3 consists of 16 residues. CDR3 protein: CSAIVPPPSGGNEQFF. For the CDR3, the DNA is TGCAGTGCTATAGTCCCCCCCCCTAGCGGGGGCAATGAGCAGTTCTTC.

The chain links TRBV12-3 or TRBV12-4 to TRBJ1-5, with D uncertain. V was pared by 1 base and J by 6 bases, with 7 bases between. CDR3 length: 13 amino acids. CDR3 in DNA: TGTGCCAGCAGTTTAGGGTTGCGTCAGCCCCAGCATTTT. This translates into CASSLGLRQPQHF.